This TCR beta chain came from a study of early stage breast cancer tumors. Study-level background: Invasive lobular carcinomas made up about 30% of the 12 ER+/PR+/HER2- tumors.

Deletions cut 10 bases from V and 6 bases from J, with 16 bases between. This CDR3 is built from 13 residues. The V gene's germline CDR1 is ENHRY and CDR2 SYGVKD. Sequenced by immunoSEQ multiplex PCR; TCRdb stores in-frame clones only, minus some. The sample records more than 60,000 clones, 65% to 80% being singletons. This TCR came from a person in their sixties with breast cancer. V gene TRBV10-3 combines with J gene TRBJ1-3; D possibly corresponds to TRBD1 (5 bases). The sequenced sample was blood. CDR3 sequence reads: CATSTETLNTIYF. Written as DNA, the CDR3 is TGTGCCACCTCGACAGAAACATTAAACACCATATATTTT.